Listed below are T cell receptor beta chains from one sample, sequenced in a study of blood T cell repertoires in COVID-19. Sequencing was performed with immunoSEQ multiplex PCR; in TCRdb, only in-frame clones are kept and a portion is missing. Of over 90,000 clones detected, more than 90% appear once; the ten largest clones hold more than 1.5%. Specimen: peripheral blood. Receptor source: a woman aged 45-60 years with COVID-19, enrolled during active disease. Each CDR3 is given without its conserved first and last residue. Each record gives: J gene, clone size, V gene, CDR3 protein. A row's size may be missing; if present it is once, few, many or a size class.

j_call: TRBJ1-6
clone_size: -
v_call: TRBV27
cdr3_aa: ASSLVGRGSPLH

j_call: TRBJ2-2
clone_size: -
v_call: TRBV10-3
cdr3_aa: AISARDYRNTGELF

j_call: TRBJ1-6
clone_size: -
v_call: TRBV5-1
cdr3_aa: ASSPRTGVTSPLH

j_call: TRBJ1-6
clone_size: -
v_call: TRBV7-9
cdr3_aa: ASSQKSPLH

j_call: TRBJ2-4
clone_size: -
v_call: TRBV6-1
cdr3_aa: ASSAPRQGERGIQY

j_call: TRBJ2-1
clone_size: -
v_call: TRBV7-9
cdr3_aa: ASSLAGGNEQF

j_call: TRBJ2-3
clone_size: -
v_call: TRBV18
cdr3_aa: ASSSEPGLVTDTQY

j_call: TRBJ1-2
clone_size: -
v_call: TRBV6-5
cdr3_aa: ASTVRQGSLYGYT

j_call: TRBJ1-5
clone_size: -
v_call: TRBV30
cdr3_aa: AWSVNQPQH

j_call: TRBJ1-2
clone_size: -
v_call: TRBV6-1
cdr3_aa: ASSETGLGYGYT

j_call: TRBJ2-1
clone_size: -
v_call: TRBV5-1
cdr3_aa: ASSPRGSSYNEQF

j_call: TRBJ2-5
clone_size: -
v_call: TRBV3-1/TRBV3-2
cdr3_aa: ASSPWTSAEQETQY

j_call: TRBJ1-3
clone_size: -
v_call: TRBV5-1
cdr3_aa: ASSRGDPTSSGNTIY

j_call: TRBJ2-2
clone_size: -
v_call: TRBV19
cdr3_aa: ATTSGAGELF

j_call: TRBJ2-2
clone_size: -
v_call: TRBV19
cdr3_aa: ASSIRGSGGELF

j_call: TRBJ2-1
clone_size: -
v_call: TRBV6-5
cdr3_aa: ASRGGVGNEQF

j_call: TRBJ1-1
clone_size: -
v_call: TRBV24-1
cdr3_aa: ATSDSQGFTEAF

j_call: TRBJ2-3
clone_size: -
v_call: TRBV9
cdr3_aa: ASSVGTSGGDTQY

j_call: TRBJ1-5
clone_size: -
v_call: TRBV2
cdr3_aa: ASAGTGGDQPQH

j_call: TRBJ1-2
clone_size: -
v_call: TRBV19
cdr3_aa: GGGYGYT

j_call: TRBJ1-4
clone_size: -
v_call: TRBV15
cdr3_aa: ATSRGAGQNEKLF

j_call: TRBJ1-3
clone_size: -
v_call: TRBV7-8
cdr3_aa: ASSLAGRGVRGNTIY

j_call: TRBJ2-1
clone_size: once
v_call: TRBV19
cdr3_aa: ASSITGGRNEQF

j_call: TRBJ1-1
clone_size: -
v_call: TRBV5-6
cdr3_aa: ASRGALNAEAF

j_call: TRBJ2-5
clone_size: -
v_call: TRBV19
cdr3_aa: ASSMPQGMGTQY

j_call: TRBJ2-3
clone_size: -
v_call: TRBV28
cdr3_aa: ASSLKSVRSTDTQY

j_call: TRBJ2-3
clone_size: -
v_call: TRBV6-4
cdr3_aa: ASSDGSADTQY

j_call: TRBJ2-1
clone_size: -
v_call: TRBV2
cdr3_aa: ASSPQQGRVEQF

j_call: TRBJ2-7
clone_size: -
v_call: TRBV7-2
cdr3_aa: ASSYTYEQY

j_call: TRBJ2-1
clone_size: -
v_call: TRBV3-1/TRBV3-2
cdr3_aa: ASSQELGPNEQF

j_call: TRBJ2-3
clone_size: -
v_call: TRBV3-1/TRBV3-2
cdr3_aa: ASSQGWQGATDTQY

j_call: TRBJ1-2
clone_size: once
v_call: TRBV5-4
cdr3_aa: ASSSTMIYGYT

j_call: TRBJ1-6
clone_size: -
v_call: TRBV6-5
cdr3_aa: ASTDPGNSPLH

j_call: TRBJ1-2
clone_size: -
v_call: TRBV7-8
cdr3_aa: ASSPRQGGYYGYT

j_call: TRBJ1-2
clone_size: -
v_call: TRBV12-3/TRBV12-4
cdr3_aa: ASSRKGKLGYT

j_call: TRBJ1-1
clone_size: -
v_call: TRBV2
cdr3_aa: AISDRLSLLAF

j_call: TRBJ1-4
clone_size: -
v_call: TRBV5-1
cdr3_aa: ASSPGGRLF

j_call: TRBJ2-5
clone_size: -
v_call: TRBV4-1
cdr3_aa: ASSQEGTGEETQY

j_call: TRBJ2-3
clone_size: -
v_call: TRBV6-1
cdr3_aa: ASSEWILGDRGLTDTQY

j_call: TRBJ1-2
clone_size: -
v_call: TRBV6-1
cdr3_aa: ASSDPTTGNYGYT

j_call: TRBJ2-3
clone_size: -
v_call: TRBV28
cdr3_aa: ASSLGAGGADTQY

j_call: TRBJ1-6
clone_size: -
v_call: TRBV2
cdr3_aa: ASRESRQGADSPLH

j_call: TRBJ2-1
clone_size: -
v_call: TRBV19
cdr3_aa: ASMGPSGPYNEQF

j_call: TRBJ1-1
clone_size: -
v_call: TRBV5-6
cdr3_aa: ASSLVKGQRAF

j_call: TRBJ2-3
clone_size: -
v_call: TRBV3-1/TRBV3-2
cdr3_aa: ASSQDLAGGGKY

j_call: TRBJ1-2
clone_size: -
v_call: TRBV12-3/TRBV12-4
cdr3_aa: ASSATGVGGYT

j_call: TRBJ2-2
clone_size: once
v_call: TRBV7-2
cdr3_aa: ASSRTRFFNTGELF

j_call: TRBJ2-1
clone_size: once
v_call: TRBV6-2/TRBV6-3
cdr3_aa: ASSTGNTYNEQF

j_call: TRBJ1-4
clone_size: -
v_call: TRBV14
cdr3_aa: ASSHRGLVEKLF

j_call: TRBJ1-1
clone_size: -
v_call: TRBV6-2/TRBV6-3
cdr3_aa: ASSRQETEAF

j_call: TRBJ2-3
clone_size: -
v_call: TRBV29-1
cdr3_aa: SVEETADTQY

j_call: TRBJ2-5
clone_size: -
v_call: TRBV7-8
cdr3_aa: ASSLSRGPQETQY

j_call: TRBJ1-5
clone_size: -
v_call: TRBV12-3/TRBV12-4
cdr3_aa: ASTETNQPQH

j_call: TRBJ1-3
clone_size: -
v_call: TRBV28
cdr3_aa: ASSLLTSSGNTIY

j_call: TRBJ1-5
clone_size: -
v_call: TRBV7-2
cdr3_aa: ASSFRGGGLHQPQH

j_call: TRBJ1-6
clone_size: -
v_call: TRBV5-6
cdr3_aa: ASRENYRVNSPLH